A single sample is the source of the 5 T cell receptor beta chains below, sequenced in a study of beta chain features in type 1 diabetes listed by TCRdb under 2018. Libraries came from the immunoSEQ multiplex PCR assay. The entire amount of isolated RNA was reverse transcribed using the High Capacity cDNA Reverse Transcription Kit, so the sequenced TCRB transcripts were expressed ones. Imported from immuneACCESS, the table was reduced by TCRdb to in-frame sequences with V and J called. These copies leave out some clones; in studies compared against another copy, an unresolved V gene accounts for under half, and the cause of the remainder is not known. In this sample the table shows roughly 500,000 clones, about an eighth of which occur a single time. About 0.045% of the sample is held by the ten biggest clonotypes. Sequenced: naive CD4+ T cells from blood. What the cell subset or site label conveys for this sample: true naive CD4+ T cells. Receptor source: a young woman in good health.

Worth noting for this clone: The sample contains more than one DNA sequence encoding this CDR3. V is TRBV7-9 and J is TRBJ2-3; D remains ambiguous. The CDR3 is 12 amino acids. Germline values: CDR1 SEHNR, CDR2 FQNEAQ (reference sequence). With 3 bases removed from V and 3 bases from J, the gap between germline ends came to 4 bases. The CDR3 loop reads CASSLKTDTQYF. The CDR3, as DNA: TGTGCCAGCAGCTTGAAGACAGATACGCAGTATTTT.

The chain is built from TRBV14 and TRBJ1-4; perhaps TRBD1 as D (5 bases). Looked up from germline, CDR1 is SGHDN and CDR2 is FVKESK. V dropped 0 bases and J dropped 8 bases, with 16 bases sitting between them. This CDR3 spans 16 amino acids. The CDR3 reads CASSQDPLAWTEKLFF. In DNA, the CDR3 is TGTGCCAGCAGCCAAGATCCCCTCGCCTGGACAGAAAAACTGTTTTTT.

The V gene is TRBV7-2, the J gene TRBJ2-5; 15 bases match TRBD2. The germline gives CDR1 SGHTA, CDR2 FQGNSA. CDR3 length: 14 residues. Trimming at V came to 5 bases and at J to 10 bases, leaving 5 bases not matched to a gene. This CDR3 reads CASSPRTSGGDQYF. CDR3 DNA: TGTGCCAGCAGCCCCCGGACTAGCGGGGGGGACCAGTACTTC. Together with reference TRBV7-2 and TRBJ2-5, the CDR3 gives the full variable domain: GAGVSQSPSNKVTEKGKDVELRCDPISGHTALYWYRQSLGQGLEFLIYFQGNSAPDKSGLPSDRFSAERTGGSVSTLTIQRTQQEDSAVYLCASSPRTSGGDQYFGPGTRLLVL.

Only a few counts were recorded for this clone. The chain uses TRBV18 and TRBJ2-6; the match to TRBD1 covers 12 bases. Germline CDR1 and CDR2: KGHSH and LQKENI. This CDR3 comprises 19 residues. V lost 5 bases and J lost 2; bases outside the gene matches: 10. CDR3 DNA sequence: TGTGCCAGCTCAACCAGGAAGGGACAGGGGGCCCCTGGGGCCAACGTCCTGACTTTC. Protein: CASSTRKGQGAPGANVLTF.

The table lists this clone with a few counts. CDR3 sequence: CASSPRWGLYEQYV. The CDR3 region has the DNA TGTGCCAGTAGTCCTCGCTGGGGGCTGTACGAGCAGTACGTC. The V call is TRBV19, the J call TRBJ2-7, with D possibly TRBD1 on 6 matching bases. The CDR3 spans 14 residues. V dropped 5 bases and J dropped 4 bases, with 15 bases sitting between them. CDR1 and CDR2 (germline): LNHDA, SQIVND (reference sequence).